This T cell receptor (beta chain) was sequenced during a study of identical twins. Germline-derived CDR1 and CDR2 are LGHNA and YNFKEQ. The CDR3 loop spans 17 amino acids. Study-wide results and caveats: Zero-insertion analyses could be partly confounded by invariant MAIT and iNKT cells.

cDNA molecules carried unique molecular identifiers, and template switching added a universal primer site. TCRdb used MiXCR to reprocess the 5' RACE reads, holding one entry per CDR3 protein. The sample includes about 660,000 distinct CDR3 sequences, 8.6% seen only once; the top ten take 0.75% to 1%. This clonotype was recorded a few times. Its target is not known. An end of the junction does not agree with germline; a read error may underlie this. Healthy Caucasian donors formed the entire cohort. These data also featured in a second study, about yellow fever vaccine responses in identical twins. From that second work: In identical twins, vaccine T cell responses appeared partly shared and partly individual.

This TCR came from a woman younger than 30 in good health. The sample comprised PBMCs. V and J are TRBV4-2 and TRBJ2-2; 8 bases fit TRBD1. The CDR3 reads CAISHQEGTGNTGELFF. In nucleotides, the CDR3 is TGTGCCATCAGCCATCAAGAGGGGACAGGGAACACCGGGGAGCTGTTTTTT.